The clone carrying this TCR beta chain was detected a few times. The sample is drawn from a study of blood T cell repertoires in COVID-19. For the study at large: PBMCs, B-cell-depleted T cells, or T cells provided the cDNA or gDNA that made up the material.

In the source study's methods: Reference gene primer amplification yielded estimated nucleated cell counts. Using immunoSEQ multiplex PCR, the repertoire was profiled, and TCRdb retains in-frame clones only, with some absent. The V and J calls and clone size were taken over from that table, and D and trimming were inferred from the DNA. Of about 150,000 clones in the sample, roughly 80% are singletons; the top ten hold around 10%. Seattle researchers signed up patients amid active infection and tracked them longitudinally. CDR1 SQVTM and CDR2 ANQGSEA come from the germline V gene. Trimming shortened V by 7 bases and J by 1 base, and 13 bases separated the two germline ends. The CDR3 extends over 13 amino acids.

This clonotype originated in a woman in her fifties or sixties with COVID-19, enrolled during active disease. What was sequenced was peripheral blood. V usage is TRBV29-1 and J usage is TRBJ1-1; possible D gene TRBD1, 5 bases. Here the CDR3 DNA reads TGCAGCGCCCCGGACGGGGGGAACACTGAAGCTTTCTTT. It yields the protein CSAPDGGNTEAFF.